Following are 20 T cell receptor beta chains from one sample sequenced in a study of CD8 T cells in ankylosing spondylitis. One entry per CDR3 protein, called by TCRdb with MiXCR from the 5' RACE reads. The sample contains roughly 180,000 distinct CDR3 sequences, roughly 10% of which appear only once. Specimen: blood, either unsorted or a sorted T cell fraction (not recorded which). The receptors come from a female donor with ankylosing spondylitis or in good health (not recorded which).

The V and J genes are TRBV7-6 and TRBJ2-1; 11 bases match TRBD2. Germline CDR1 SGHVS, CDR2 FNYEAQ. The CDR3 covers 16 residues. V lost 5 bases and J lost 4; bases outside the gene matches: 7. CDR3 coding DNA: TGTGCCAGCAGCCCCTCTGGACTAGCGGGTTACAATGAGCAGTTCTTC. Translated, it gives CASSPSGLAGYNEQFF.

This clonotype was seen only a few times. The chain is built from TRBV27 and TRBJ1-2, with no clear D. The CDR3 has 13 amino acids. V gave up 5 bases and J gave up 5 bases, with 12 bases separating them. The germline CDR1 and CDR2 sequences are MNHEY and SMNVEV (reference sequence). DNA of the CDR3: TGTGCCAGCAGTCCTGATATTTATTATGGCTACACCTTC. Residues: CASSPDIYYGYTF.

V is TRBV20-1 and J is TRBJ1-5; no firm D call. The CDR3 contains 12 residues. CDR1 is DFQATT and CDR2 is SNEGSKA in the germline V gene (reference sequence). The germline V and J ends were trimmed by 1 base and 7 bases, with 8 bases remaining between them. The DNA for the CDR3 is TGCAGTGCTAGAGGGATGGTGCAGCCCCAGCATTTT. Translated: CSARGMVQPQHF.

In this sample, this clonotype turned up once. V and J are TRBV19 and TRBJ1-2, with TRBD1 as a possible D gene (6 bases). Looked up from germline, CDR1 is LNHDA and CDR2 is SQIVND (reference sequence). CDR3 size: 13 residues. The V end was cut by 5 bases, the J end by 6 bases, with 13 bases between. CDR3 in amino acids: CASSPDRYDGYTF. The DNA for the CDR3 is TGTGCCAGTAGTCCCGACAGGTATGATGGCTACACCTTC.

This clonotype was detected only a few times. The rearrangement joins TRBV7-3 to TRBJ1-1; possible D gene TRBD1, 6 bases. This CDR3 has 13 residues. Germline CDR1 and CDR2: SGHTA and FQGTGA. V shed 5 bases and J shed 4 bases, with 11 bases lying between them. The CDR3 reads CASSPGALTEAFF. The CDR3 DNA reads TGTGCCAGCAGCCCAGGGGCCCTCACTGAAGCTTTCTTT.

This clonotype has more than one count but fewer than ten. V usage is TRBV7-8 and J usage is TRBJ2-3, with no clear D. CDR3 length equals 16 residues. Germline CDR1 SGHVS, CDR2 FQNEAQ. V dropped 5 bases and J dropped 1 base, with 16 bases sitting between them. CDR3: CASSIRVTMGTDTQYF. CDR3 coding DNA: TGTGCCAGCAGCATCCGAGTCACCATGGGCACAGATACGCAGTATTTT.

This clonotype came up many times. This chain uses TRBV28 with TRBJ2-7, with D perhaps matching TRBD1 (7 bases). The CDR3 is made up of 15 amino acids. The V and J ends lost 2 bases and 2 bases respectively, with 13 bases between them. The germline gives CDR1 MDHEN, CDR2 SYDVKM. The CDR3, as DNA: TGTGCCAGCAGTTTAGGTCCAGGGGGGACCTACGAGCAGTACTTC. The encoded protein is CASSLGPGGTYEQYF.

The V and J genes are TRBV12-5 and TRBJ1-1, with D unclear. Germline CDR1 LGHNT, CDR2 FRNRAP. The CDR3 extends over 15 amino acids. Trimming pared 3 bases from V and 5 bases from J, leaving 16 bases between. CDR3 bases: TGTGCTAGTGGTTTCCACCGGGATCTTATAACTGAAGCTTTCTTT. Translated, it gives CASGFHRDLITEAFF.

The CDR3 sequence: CASSLEKRQPQHF. CDR3 nucleotide sequence: TGTGCCAGCAGCTTAGAAAAGCGGCAGCCCCAGCATTTT. This rearrangement joins TRBV7-9 to TRBJ1-5; D is unclear. CDR3 length equals 13 residues. V was trimmed by 1 base and J by 7 bases, leaving 8 bases between them. From germline, CDR1 is SEHNR and CDR2 FQNEAQ (reference sequence).

This clonotype was found many times. J is TRBJ2-1 and V is TRBV29-1, with D hard to call. The germline gives CDR1 SQVTM, CDR2 ANQGSEA. Trimming cost V 5 bases and J 10 bases, with 9 bases left between them. This CDR3 has 10 amino acids. CDR3 sequence reads: CSVLLGEQFF. The CDR3 DNA follows: TGCAGCGTTTTACTGGGGGAGCAGTTCTTC.

This clonotype was picked up a small number of times. The V gene is TRBV12-3 or TRBV12-4, the J gene TRBJ1-1; 7 nucleotides line up with TRBD1. The V and J ends lost 6 bases and 7 bases, in that order; junction bases with no gene match: 14. There are 15 residues in the CDR3. The CDR3 DNA reads TGTGCCAGCAGGCTACCTAGACAGGGATTCGGTGAAGCTTTCTTT. The encoded protein is CASRLPRQGFGEAFF.

This clonotype was counted many times. The chain recombines TRBV7-3 with TRBJ2-1, with TRBD2 matching over 9 bases. The CDR3 loop spans 15 amino acids. Germline assignment: CDR1 SGHTA and CDR2 FQGTGA. V shed 2 bases and J 7 bases; nucleotides not matched to a gene: 6. The DNA of the CDR3 is TGTGCCAGCAGCTTAGTAGCGGGAGTAGGAAATGAGCAGTTCTTC. It codes for CASSLVAGVGNEQFF.

In its sample, this clonotype was seen a few times. The V call is TRBV7-9, the J call TRBJ1-2; no reliable D call. Between the trimmed V and J ends, which lost 3 bases and 3 bases, there was a span of 14 bases. Per the germline V gene, CDR1 is SEHNR and CDR2 is FQNEAQ (reference sequence). The CDR3 extends over 15 amino acids. Written as DNA, the CDR3 is TGTGCCAGCAGCTTTGGCGAGACCTCAGACTATGGCTACACCTTC. As protein: CASSFGETSDYGYTF.

This clonotype came up a few times. The genes are TRBV7-2 and TRBJ2-1, with D perhaps TRBD2 (6 bases). The CDR3 has 23 residues. Germline-derived CDR1 and CDR2 are SGHTA and FQGNSA. V shed 4 bases and J shed 2 bases, with 36 bases lying between them. This CDR3 reads CASSYSWDFTPFAYPPAYNEQFF. The CDR3, as DNA: TGTGCCAGCAGCTATTCCTGGGACTTCACCCCATTCGCTTACCCGCCCGCCTACAATGAGCAGTTCTTC.

This clonotype was detected a few times. The CDR3 protein is CASSRGLAGVETQYF. CDR3 DNA: TGTGCCAGCAGTAGGGGACTAGCGGGAGTGGAGACCCAGTACTTC. The V gene is TRBV27, the J gene TRBJ2-5, with 14 bases fitting TRBD2. CDR3 length: 15 residues. CDR1 is MNHEY, CDR2 SMNVEV, per germline (reference sequence). The trim removed 5 bases at V and 5 bases at J, leaving 4 bases unmatched.

This clonotype showed up just a few times. The CDR3 DNA reads as TGTGCCAGCAGCGTAGAGGATACGCAGTATTTT. This encodes CASSVEDTQYF. This chain joins TRBV9 and TRBJ2-3; D unresolved. With 0 bases removed from V and 6 bases from J, the gap between germline ends came to 2 bases. CDR1 is SGDLS, CDR2 YYNGEE, per germline. The CDR3 is made up of 11 amino acids.

This clonotype was counted a few times. The chain combines TRBV4-1 with TRBJ2-1; 9 bases align to TRBD2. V shed 0 bases, J shed 5 bases, and the junction held 8 bases outside the gene matches. Germline CDR1 and CDR2: MGHRA and YSYEKL. The CDR3 totals 17 residues. CDR3: CASSQDGSGSSHNEQFF. CDR3 DNA sequence: TGCGCCAGCAGCCAAGATGGTAGCGGGAGTTCCCACAATGAGCAGTTCTTC.

In its sample, this clonotype was seen many times. The chain joins TRBV12-3 or TRBV12-4 to TRBJ1-1; no clear D. Trimming stripped 6 bases from V and 4 bases from J, with 3 bases between. The CDR3 consists of 10 residues. Here the CDR3 DNA reads TGTGCCAGCAGGTTCACTGAAGCTTTCTTT. This gives the protein CASRFTEAFF.

This chain uses TRBV30 with TRBJ2-1; TRBD2 aligns across 11 bases. This CDR3 has 14 residues. From germline, CDR1 is GTSNPN and CDR2 SVGIG (reference sequence). Trimming took 4 bases from V and 4 from J; bases not matched to a gene: 3. The CDR3 loop reads CAWTGTSGYNEQFF. The CDR3 DNA follows: TGTGCCTGGACCGGGACTAGCGGTTACAATGAGCAGTTCTTC.

This clonotype showed up many times. The chain recombines TRBV12-3 or TRBV12-4 with TRBJ2-1; 8 positions match TRBD2. CDR3 length equals 14 residues. Trimming cost V 3 bases and J 7 bases; bases outside gene matches: 5. The CDR3 reads CASSFSGILNEQFF. The DNA for the CDR3 is TGTGCCAGCAGTTTTAGCGGGATATTGAATGAGCAGTTCTTC.